This TCR beta chain was sequenced in a study of blood T cell repertoires in COVID-19. Study summary: Sites across the United States, Italy and Spain contributed samples from acute and convalescent COVID-19.

V lost 3 bases and J 7 bases, leaving 13 bases between the germline ends. This CDR3 has 14 residues. Germline assignment: CDR1 LNHDA and CDR2 SQIVND (reference sequence). Self-reported history from a screening survey and questionnaire set each donor's cohort. Resolution of symptoms, clearance, or two negative PCRs was present in recovered Cohort 3 donors. Original analysis: The authors estimated nucleated cell counts from reference gene primer amplification. Here immunoSEQ multiplex PCR was the method, and the copy in TCRdb shows in-frame clones only, minus some. The V and J calls and clone size are taken from that table; D and trimming were inferred from the DNA. The table shows about 150,000 clones, with around 80% occurring only once.

The receptor was isolated from a middle-aged man who had recovered from COVID-19. The chain is built from TRBV19 and TRBJ1-5, with D perhaps TRBD1 (5 bases). Sequenced material: PBMCs or T cells enriched from blood (not recorded which). The CDR3 protein is CASSIWGDGQPQHF. Here the CDR3 DNA reads TGTGCCAGTAGTATCTGGGGGGATGGGCAGCCCCAGCATTTT.